A single T cell receptor (beta chain) is shown here with its context. The antigen remains unidentified. The germline V gene encodes CDR1 SGHTA and CDR2 FQGNSA. The CDR3 contains 13 residues. V lost 8 bases and J 5 bases, leaving 15 bases between the germline ends. This record comes from a study of blood T cells in healthy people across ages. Study-wide background: Template switching picked up about one barcoded beta molecule for each two T cells.

Sample-barcoded 5' priming and a J-beta primer mix drove a second PCR of about 6 to 11 cycles. Each cDNA molecule carried a tag from a template-switch adaptor that contained 12 random nucleotides. TCRdb re-called the 5' RACE reads through MiXCR, storing one row per CDR3 protein. Among some 1,500,000 distinct CDR3 sequences, roughly two fifths were seen once, and the ten largest hold under 5%. Every sample gave at least 5 micrograms of total RNA when it was extracted. Notes on the study in general: Per million T cells, TCR beta diversity dropped roughly linearly as age increased.

This chain links TRBV7-2 with TRBJ2-5; D remains unclear. The sequenced sample was blood. The receptor comes from a woman aged 18-29 years in good health. The CDR3 sequence is CASGPSYGETQYF. The CDR3 DNA reads as TGTGCCAGCGGACCGTCCTACGGGGAGACCCAGTACTTC.